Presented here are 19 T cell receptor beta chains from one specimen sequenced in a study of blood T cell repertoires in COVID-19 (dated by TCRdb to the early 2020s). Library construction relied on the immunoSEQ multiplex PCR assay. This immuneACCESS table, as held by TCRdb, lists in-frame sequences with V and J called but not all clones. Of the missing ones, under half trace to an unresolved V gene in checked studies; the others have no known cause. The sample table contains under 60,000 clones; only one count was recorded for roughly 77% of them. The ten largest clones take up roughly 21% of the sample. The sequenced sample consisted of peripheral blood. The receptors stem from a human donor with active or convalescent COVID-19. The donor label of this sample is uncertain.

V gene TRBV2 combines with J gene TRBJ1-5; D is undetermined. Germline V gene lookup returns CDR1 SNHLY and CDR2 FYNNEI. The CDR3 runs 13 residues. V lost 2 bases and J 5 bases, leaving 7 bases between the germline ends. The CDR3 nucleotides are TGTGCCAGCAGTGAAATGAGGGATCAGCCCCAGCATTTT. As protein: CASSEMRDQPQHF.

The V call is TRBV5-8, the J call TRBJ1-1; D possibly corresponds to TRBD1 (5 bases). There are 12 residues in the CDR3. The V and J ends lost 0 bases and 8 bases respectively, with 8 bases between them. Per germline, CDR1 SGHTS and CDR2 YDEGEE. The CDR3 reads CASSLDGGEAFF. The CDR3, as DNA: TGTGCCAGCAGCTTGGATGGGGGGGAAGCTTTCTTT.

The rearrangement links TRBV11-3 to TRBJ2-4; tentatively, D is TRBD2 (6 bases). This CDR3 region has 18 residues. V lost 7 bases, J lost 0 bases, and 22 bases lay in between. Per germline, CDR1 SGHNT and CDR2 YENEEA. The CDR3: CASTKGGVRPIAKNIQYF. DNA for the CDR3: TGTGCCAGCACCAAGGGCGGGGTCCGGCCTATAGCCAAAAACATTCAGTACTTC.

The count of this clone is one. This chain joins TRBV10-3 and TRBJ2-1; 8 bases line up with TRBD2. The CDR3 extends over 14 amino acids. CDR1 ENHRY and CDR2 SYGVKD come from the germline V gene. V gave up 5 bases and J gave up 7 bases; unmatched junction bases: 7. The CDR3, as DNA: TGTGCCATCAGTTCCGGGGAGCGGGGGAATGAGCAGTTCTTC. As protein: CAISSGERGNEQFF.

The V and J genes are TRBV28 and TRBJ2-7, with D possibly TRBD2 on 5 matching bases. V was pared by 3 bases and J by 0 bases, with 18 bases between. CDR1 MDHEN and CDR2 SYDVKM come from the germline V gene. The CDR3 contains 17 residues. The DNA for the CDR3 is TGTGCCAGCAGTTTGATGTTGAGGGTATTAGGCTCCTACGAGCAGTACTTC. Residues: CASSLMLRVLGSYEQYF.

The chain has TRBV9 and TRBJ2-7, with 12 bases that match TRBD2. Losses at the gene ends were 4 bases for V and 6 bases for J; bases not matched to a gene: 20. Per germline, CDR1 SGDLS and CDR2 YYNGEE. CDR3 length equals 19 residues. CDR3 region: CASSTNPGLAGGRDLEQYF. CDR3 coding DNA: TGTGCCAGCAGCACAAACCCGGGACTAGCGGGTGGCCGGGACCTCGAGCAGTACTTC.

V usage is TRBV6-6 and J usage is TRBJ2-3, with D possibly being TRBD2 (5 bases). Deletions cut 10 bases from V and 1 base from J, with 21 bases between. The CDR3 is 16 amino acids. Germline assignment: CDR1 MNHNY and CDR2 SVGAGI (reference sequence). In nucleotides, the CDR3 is TGTGCCACCCTCCAAAAGAGGGAGTACGGCACAGATACGCAGTATTTT. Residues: CATLQKREYGTDTQYF.

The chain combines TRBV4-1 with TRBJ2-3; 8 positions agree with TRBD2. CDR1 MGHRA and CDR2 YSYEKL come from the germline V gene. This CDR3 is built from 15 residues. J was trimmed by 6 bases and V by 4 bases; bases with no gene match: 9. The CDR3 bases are TGCGCCAGCAGCCCGGGACTCCCGGGGGGGGATACGCAGTATTTT. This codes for CASSPGLPGGDTQYF.

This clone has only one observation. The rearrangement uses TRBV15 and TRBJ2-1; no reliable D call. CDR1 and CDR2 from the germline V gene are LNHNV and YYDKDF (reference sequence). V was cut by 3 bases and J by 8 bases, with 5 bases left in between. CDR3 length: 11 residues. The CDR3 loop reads CATSSRYEQFF. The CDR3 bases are TGTGCCACCAGCAGTCGTTATGAGCAGTTCTTC.

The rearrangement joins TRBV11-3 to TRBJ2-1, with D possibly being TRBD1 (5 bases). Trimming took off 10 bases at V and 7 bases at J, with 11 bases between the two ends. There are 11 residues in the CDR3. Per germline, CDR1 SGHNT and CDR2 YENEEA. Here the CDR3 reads CATLGENEQFF. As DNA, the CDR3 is TGTGCCACCCTAGGGGAAAATGAGCAGTTCTTC.

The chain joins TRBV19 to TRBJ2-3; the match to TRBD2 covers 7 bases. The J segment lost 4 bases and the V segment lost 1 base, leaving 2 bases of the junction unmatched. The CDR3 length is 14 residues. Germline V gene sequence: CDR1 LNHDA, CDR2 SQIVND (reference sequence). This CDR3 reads CASSIGLAADTQYF. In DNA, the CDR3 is TGTGCCAGTAGTATAGGGCTAGCGGCAGATACGCAGTATTTT. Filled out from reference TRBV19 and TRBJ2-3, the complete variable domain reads DGGITQSPKYLFRKEGQNVTLSCEQNLNHDAMYWYRQDPGQGLRLIYYSQIVNDFQKGDIAEGYSVSREKKESFPLTVTSAQKNPTAFYLCASSIGLAADTQYFGPGTRLTVL.

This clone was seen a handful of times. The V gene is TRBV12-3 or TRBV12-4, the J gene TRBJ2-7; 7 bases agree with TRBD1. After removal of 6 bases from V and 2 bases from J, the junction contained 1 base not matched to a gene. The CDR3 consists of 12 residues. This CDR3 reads CASRGTAYEQYF. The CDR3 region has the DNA TGTGCCAGCAGGGGGACAGCCTACGAGCAGTACTTC.

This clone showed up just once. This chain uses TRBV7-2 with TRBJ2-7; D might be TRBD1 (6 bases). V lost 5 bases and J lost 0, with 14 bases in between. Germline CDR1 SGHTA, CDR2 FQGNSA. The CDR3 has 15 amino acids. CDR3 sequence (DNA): TGTGCCAGCAGCCCGACGGACAGCCACTCCTACGAGCAGTACTTC. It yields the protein CASSPTDSHSYEQYF.

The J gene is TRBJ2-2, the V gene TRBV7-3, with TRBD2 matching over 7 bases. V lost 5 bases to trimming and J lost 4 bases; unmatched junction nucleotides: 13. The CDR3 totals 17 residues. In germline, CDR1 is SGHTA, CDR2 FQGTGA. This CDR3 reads CASSHPGISGRTGELFF. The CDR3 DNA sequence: TGTGCCAGCAGCCACCCCGGGATTAGCGGGCGCACCGGGGAGCTGTTTTTT.

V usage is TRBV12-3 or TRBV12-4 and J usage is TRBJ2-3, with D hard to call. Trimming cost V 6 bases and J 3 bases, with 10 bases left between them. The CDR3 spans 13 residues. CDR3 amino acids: CASSTPDTDTQYF. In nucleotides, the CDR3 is TGTGCCAGCAGCACTCCCGATACAGATACGCAGTATTTT.

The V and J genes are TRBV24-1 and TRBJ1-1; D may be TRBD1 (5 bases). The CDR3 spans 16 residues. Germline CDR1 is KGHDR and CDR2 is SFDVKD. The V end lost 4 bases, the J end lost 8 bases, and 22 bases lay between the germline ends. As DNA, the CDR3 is TGTGCCACCAGTGACCCGTCAGGAGCGGGGGAGGTGGAAGCTTTCTTT. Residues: CATSDPSGAGEVEAFF.

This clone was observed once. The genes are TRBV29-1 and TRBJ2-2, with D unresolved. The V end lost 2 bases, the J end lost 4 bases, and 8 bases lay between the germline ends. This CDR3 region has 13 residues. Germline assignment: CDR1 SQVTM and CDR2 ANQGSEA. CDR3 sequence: CSVEWARTGELFF. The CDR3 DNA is TGCAGCGTTGAATGGGCTCGCACCGGGGAGCTGTTTTTT.

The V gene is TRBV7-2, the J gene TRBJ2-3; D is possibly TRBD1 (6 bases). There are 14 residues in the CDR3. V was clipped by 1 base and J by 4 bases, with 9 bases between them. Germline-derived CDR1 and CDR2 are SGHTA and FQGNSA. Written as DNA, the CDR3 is TGTGCCAGCAGCTTAGGCAGGGGTGCAGATACGCAGTATTTT. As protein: CASSLGRGADTQYF.

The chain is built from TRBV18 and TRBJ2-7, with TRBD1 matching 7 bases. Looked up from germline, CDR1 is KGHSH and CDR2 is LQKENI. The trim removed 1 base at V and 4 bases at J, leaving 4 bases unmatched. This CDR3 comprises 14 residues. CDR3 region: CASSPLDREYEQYF. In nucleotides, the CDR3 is TGTGCCAGCTCACCACTCGACAGGGAGTACGAGCAGTACTTC.